This TCR beta chain was observed in a study of identical twins. From the 5' RACE reads, TCRdb called clonotypes with MiXCR, one entry per CDR3 protein. The data show about 250,000 distinct CDR3 sequences, around an eighth seen once. Germline V lookup: CDR1 SEHNR, CDR2 FQNEAQ (reference sequence). CDR3 size: 13 residues. V dropped 8 bases and J dropped 5; count of bases not matched to a gene: 8. Sequencing was carried out using memory (CD45RO+) T cells sorted from blood. The genes are TRBV7-9 and TRBJ2-5; 7 bases are a match to TRBD2. The receptor was isolated from a woman between 18 and 29 years old in good health. The CDR3 protein is CASRGFGGETQYF. The CDR3 region has the DNA TGTGCCAGCCGGGGGTTCGGGGGGGAGACCCAGTACTTC. The whole variable domain, remainder taken from reference TRBV7-9 and TRBJ2-5, is DTGVSQNPRHKITKRGQNVTFRCDPISEHNRLYWYRQTLGQGPEFLTYFQNEAQLEKSRLLSDRFSAERPKGSFSTLEIQRTEQGDSAMYLCASRGFGGETQYFGPGTRLLVL.